The clone carrying this T cell receptor beta chain was counted between two and nine times. Its antigen is undetermined. 60 Vbeta and 13 Jbeta primers were used in PCR. Generated by immunoSEQ multiplex PCR, the TCRdb table keeps only in-frame clones and is missing some. The repertoire includes around 100,000 clones, 65% to 80% of them detected once, and around 3.8% sits in the top ten. This specimen belongs to a study of cytomegalovirus exposure and HLA in healthy donors. Study-wide context: Among around 180 million T cells, an earlier analysis found roughly 100 million unique TCR beta sequences. Most genotyped donors, around four fifths of 350 to 500, had Caucasian-associated genetic ancestry. General study points: More than 15,000 TCR beta sequences were associated with HLA alleles at 0.05 false discovery rate in a later analysis. Beyond CMV serostatus, there was no information to go on about immune exposure.

Germline CDR1 reads MNHEY; CDR2 reads SVGAGI. The CDR3 extends over 14 amino acids. The V segment lost 7 bases and the J segment 5 bases; nucleotides outside the gene matches: 3. V is TRBV6-5 and J is TRBJ2-5; 14 bases line up with TRBD2. This TCR derives from a woman aged 50 to 60 in good health and CMV-seropositive. Input material: PBMCs. For the CDR3, the DNA is TGTGCCAGCACTTGGACTAGCGGGGGGGAGACCCAGTACTTC. Its translation is CASTWTSGGETQYF.